These T cell receptor beta chains were read from a single sample in a study of blood T cell repertoires in COVID-19. Repertoires were generated with immunoSEQ multiplex PCR, while TCRdb's copy carries only in-frame clones and drops some. The profile covers about 200,000 clones, with roughly four fifths appearing a single time and 6% to 8% taken by the ten largest. Sequencing input: peripheral blood. The receptors derive from a human donor with acute or convalescent COVID-19. The donor label of this sample is uncertain. CDR3s include the opening cysteine and the closing phenylalanine or tryptophan. Each record gives: clone size, J gene, D gene, V gene, CDR3 protein, CDR3 DNA. The D gene is left open where the match is weak. Expanded clones are given a class, and other clones once, few, many or no size at all.

clone_size: -
j_call: TRBJ1-4
d_call: TRBD1
v_call: TRBV5-1
cdr3_aa: CASSLRGQGSTNEKLFF
cdr3_nt: TGCGCCAGCAGCCTACGTGGACAGGGATCAACTAATGAAAAACTGTTTTTT

clone_size: -
j_call: TRBJ2-1
d_call: -
v_call: TRBV7-2
cdr3_aa: CASSLGEAYNEQFF
cdr3_nt: TGTGCCAGCAGCTTAGGGGAGGCCTACAATGAGCAGTTCTTC

clone_size: -
j_call: TRBJ2-2
d_call: TRBD1
v_call: TRBV18
cdr3_aa: CASSPPGTVITGELFF
cdr3_nt: TGTGCCAGCTCACCACCGGGGACAGTGATCACCGGGGAGCTGTTTTTT

clone_size: -
j_call: TRBJ2-7
d_call: -
v_call: TRBV10-3
cdr3_aa: CAINPRRDSYEQYF
cdr3_nt: TGTGCCATCAACCCAAGGCGGGATTCCTACGAGCAGTACTTC

clone_size: -
j_call: TRBJ2-1
d_call: TRBD2
v_call: TRBV6-6
cdr3_aa: CASSPQTSGTYLYNEQFF
cdr3_nt: TGTGCCAGCAGTCCCCAGACTAGCGGGACCTATCTCTACAATGAGCAGTTCTTC

clone_size: few
j_call: TRBJ2-3
d_call: TRBD2
v_call: TRBV19
cdr3_aa: CASSIDLLGTSGRTDTQYF
cdr3_nt: TGTGCCAGTAGTATAGATCTTCTCGGGACTAGCGGGAGGACAGATACGCAGTATTTT

clone_size: -
j_call: TRBJ1-2
d_call: TRBD1
v_call: TRBV6-5
cdr3_aa: CASSRTGGDYGYTF
cdr3_nt: TGTGCCAGCAGTCGGACAGGGGGGGACTATGGCTACACCTTC

clone_size: -
j_call: TRBJ1-1
d_call: -
v_call: TRBV18
cdr3_aa: CASSPQGGDTEAFF
cdr3_nt: TGTGCCAGCTCACCGCAGGGAGGTGACACTGAAGCTTTCTTT

clone_size: once
j_call: TRBJ2-2
d_call: -
v_call: TRBV10-3
cdr3_aa: CAISPQLGQNTGELFF
cdr3_nt: TGTGCCATCAGCCCCCAGCTAGGACAGAACACCGGGGAGCTGTTTTTT

clone_size: once
j_call: TRBJ1-1
d_call: TRBD1
v_call: TRBV19
cdr3_aa: CASSPLRTTGGPNTEAFF
cdr3_nt: TGTGCCAGCAGTCCCCTTCGAACGACAGGGGGCCCGAACACTGAAGCTTTCTTT

clone_size: once
j_call: TRBJ1-2
d_call: -
v_call: TRBV15
cdr3_aa: CATSRDKGSGTF
cdr3_nt: TGTGCCACCAGCAGAGACAAGGGGTCTGGCACCTTC

clone_size: few
j_call: TRBJ2-3
d_call: -
v_call: TRBV19
cdr3_aa: CASSHSSWGTDTQYF
cdr3_nt: TGTGCCAGTAGCCACAGTTCTTGGGGCACAGATACGCAGTATTTT

clone_size: -
j_call: TRBJ1-4
d_call: TRBD1
v_call: TRBV7-8
cdr3_aa: CASSYQRQGWSTNEKLFF
cdr3_nt: TGTGCCAGCAGCTACCAAAGACAGGGCTGGTCAACTAATGAAAAACTGTTTTTT

clone_size: -
j_call: TRBJ2-3
d_call: TRBD2
v_call: TRBV19
cdr3_aa: CASSITSGRVDTQYF
cdr3_nt: TGTGCCAGTAGTATCACTAGCGGGAGAGTAGATACGCAGTATTTT

clone_size: -
j_call: TRBJ2-3
d_call: -
v_call: TRBV18
cdr3_aa: CASSPVPSGTDTQYF
cdr3_nt: TGTGCCAGCTCACCAGTTCCTAGCGGCACAGATACGCAGTATTTT

clone_size: -
j_call: TRBJ2-5
d_call: TRBD2
v_call: TRBV5-1
cdr3_aa: CASRVASGLLETQYF
cdr3_nt: TGCGCCAGCAGGGTGGCTAGCGGGTTATTAGAGACCCAGTACTTC

clone_size: -
j_call: TRBJ2-7
d_call: -
v_call: TRBV5-1
cdr3_aa: CASSDGFSYEQYF
cdr3_nt: TGCGCCAGCAGTGACGGGTTCTCCTACGAGCAGTACTTC

clone_size: -
j_call: TRBJ1-5
d_call: TRBD1
v_call: TRBV6-5
cdr3_aa: CASSYSPGGGQPQHF
cdr3_nt: TGTGCCAGCAGTTACTCACCAGGGGGCGGTCAGCCCCAGCATTTT

clone_size: -
j_call: TRBJ2-1
d_call: TRBD2
v_call: TRBV9
cdr3_aa: CASSVGHSGRIRDEQFF
cdr3_nt: TGTGCCAGCAGCGTAGGCCATAGCGGGAGAATTAGGGATGAGCAGTTCTTC

clone_size: -
j_call: TRBJ1-5
d_call: -
v_call: TRBV19
cdr3_aa: CASSTHKNSNQPQHF
cdr3_nt: TGTGCCAGTAGTACTCACAAGAATAGCAATCAGCCCCAGCATTTT

clone_size: -
j_call: TRBJ1-1
d_call: -
v_call: TRBV7-9
cdr3_aa: CASSLSGQRGTEAFF
cdr3_nt: TGTGCCAGCAGCCTCAGCGGGCAACGGGGCACTGAAGCTTTCTTT

clone_size: -
j_call: TRBJ2-1
d_call: TRBD2
v_call: TRBV20-1
cdr3_aa: CSAGAPLAGSFTNEQFF
cdr3_nt: TGCAGTGCTGGTGCCCCACTAGCGGGGAGTTTTACGAATGAGCAGTTCTTC

clone_size: -
j_call: TRBJ1-5
d_call: -
v_call: TRBV30
cdr3_aa: CAWDTGGGQPQHF
cdr3_nt: TGTGCCTGGGACACGGGAGGTGGTCAGCCCCAGCATTTT

clone_size: -
j_call: TRBJ2-7
d_call: TRBD1
v_call: TRBV24-1
cdr3_aa: CATSRDRGPLEQYF
cdr3_nt: TGTGCCACCTCCCGGGACAGGGGTCCCCTGGAGCAGTACTTC

clone_size: -
j_call: TRBJ2-7
d_call: -
v_call: TRBV24-1
cdr3_aa: CATSDGPGRQYF
cdr3_nt: TGTGCCACCAGTGATGGCCCCGGGAGGCAGTACTTC

clone_size: -
j_call: TRBJ1-4
d_call: TRBD1
v_call: TRBV5-4
cdr3_aa: CASSPGQGKSPANEKLFF
cdr3_nt: TGTGCCAGCAGCCCGGGACAGGGGAAATCTCCAGCTAATGAAAAACTGTTTTTT

clone_size: once
j_call: TRBJ2-1
d_call: -
v_call: TRBV9
cdr3_aa: CASSVGGTPFHNEQFF
cdr3_nt: TGTGCCAGCAGCGTAGGCGGGACTCCTTTCCACAATGAGCAGTTCTTC

clone_size: -
j_call: TRBJ1-5
d_call: -
v_call: TRBV5-1
cdr3_aa: CASSAEGVSNQPQHF
cdr3_nt: TGCGCCAGCAGCGCCGAGGGGGTTAGCAATCAGCCCCAGCATTTT

clone_size: -
j_call: TRBJ2-7
d_call: TRBD1
v_call: TRBV2
cdr3_aa: CASMKDRGGEQYF
cdr3_nt: TGTGCCAGCATGAAGGACAGGGGGGGCGAGCAGTACTTC

clone_size: -
j_call: TRBJ1-6
d_call: TRBD1
v_call: TRBV13
cdr3_aa: CASSLGRTGAYYNSPLHF
cdr3_nt: TGTGCCAGCAGCTTAGGCCGGACAGGGGCGTACTATAATTCACCCCTCCACTTT

clone_size: -
j_call: TRBJ1-4
d_call: TRBD1
v_call: TRBV4-2
cdr3_aa: CASSQGLDRTTNEKLFF
cdr3_nt: TGTGCCAGCAGCCAAGGGTTGGACAGGACAACTAATGAAAAACTGTTTTTT

clone_size: -
j_call: TRBJ2-1
d_call: -
v_call: TRBV4-2
cdr3_aa: CASSQLGVGNEQFF
cdr3_nt: TGTGCCAGCAGCCAACTCGGGGTTGGCAATGAGCAGTTCTTC

clone_size: -
j_call: TRBJ1-5
d_call: TRBD1
v_call: TRBV6-5
cdr3_aa: CASKGQGIDQPQHF
cdr3_nt: TGTGCCAGCAAGGGACAGGGAATTGATCAGCCCCAGCATTTT

clone_size: -
j_call: TRBJ2-3
d_call: -
v_call: TRBV7-8
cdr3_aa: CASSLEEQYTQYF
cdr3_nt: TGTGCCAGCAGCTTAGAGGAGCAGTATACGCAGTATTTT

clone_size: -
j_call: TRBJ1-5
d_call: TRBD1
v_call: TRBV7-8
cdr3_aa: CASSLGKARGENQPQHF
cdr3_nt: TGTGCCAGCAGCTTAGGAAAAGCCAGGGGGGAGAATCAGCCCCAGCATTTT

clone_size: -
j_call: TRBJ2-2
d_call: -
v_call: TRBV4-3
cdr3_aa: CASSQEEGAGELFF
cdr3_nt: TGCGCCAGCAGCCAAGAAGAGGGGGCCGGGGAGCTGTTTTTT

clone_size: -
j_call: TRBJ1-3
d_call: -
v_call: TRBV9
cdr3_aa: CASSPRRTASGNTIYF
cdr3_nt: TGTGCCAGCAGCCCTAGAAGGACAGCCTCTGGAAACACCATATATTTT

clone_size: -
j_call: TRBJ1-6
d_call: TRBD1
v_call: TRBV5-8
cdr3_aa: CASSFGTGVSPLHF
cdr3_nt: TGTGCCAGCAGCTTCGGGACAGGGGTGTCACCCCTCCACTTT

clone_size: -
j_call: TRBJ1-4
d_call: TRBD1
v_call: TRBV29-1
cdr3_aa: CSVLGQGNEKLFF
cdr3_nt: TGCAGCGTCCTAGGACAGGGGAATGAAAAACTGTTTTTT

clone_size: -
j_call: TRBJ2-3
d_call: TRBD2
v_call: TRBV9
cdr3_aa: CASSLEASGRRTDTQYF
cdr3_nt: TGTGCCAGCAGCCTAGAGGCTAGCGGGAGGAGGACAGATACGCAGTATTTT

clone_size: -
j_call: TRBJ2-1
d_call: -
v_call: TRBV9
cdr3_aa: CASSVAGDNIREQFF
cdr3_nt: TGTGCCAGCAGCGTAGCTGGGGACAATATCCGTGAGCAGTTCTTC

clone_size: once
j_call: TRBJ2-3
d_call: TRBD2
v_call: TRBV30
cdr3_aa: CAWSVLAGYTQYF
cdr3_nt: TGTGCCTGGAGTGTACTAGCGGGGTATACGCAGTATTTT

clone_size: once
j_call: TRBJ1-5
d_call: -
v_call: TRBV6-1
cdr3_aa: CASSEAGGGQPQHF
cdr3_nt: TGTGCCAGCAGTGAAGCGGGTGGAGGGCAGCCCCAGCATTTT

clone_size: -
j_call: TRBJ2-2
d_call: -
v_call: TRBV5-4
cdr3_aa: CASSLAGRELFF
cdr3_nt: TGTGCCAGCAGCTTGGCAGGGAGGGAGCTGTTTTTT

clone_size: -
j_call: TRBJ2-5
d_call: TRBD2
v_call: TRBV5-4
cdr3_aa: CASSLGGGRAPPQYF
cdr3_nt: TGTGCCAGCAGCTTGGGAGGCGGGAGGGCCCCCCCCCAGTACTTC

clone_size: -
j_call: TRBJ2-3
d_call: TRBD2
v_call: TRBV2
cdr3_aa: CASSQRELDTQYF
cdr3_nt: TGTGCCAGTTCTCAGCGGGAGTTAGATACGCAGTATTTT

clone_size: -
j_call: TRBJ2-1
d_call: TRBD2
v_call: TRBV5-1
cdr3_aa: CASSPGLVDNEQFF
cdr3_nt: TGCGCCAGCAGCCCGGGACTAGTAGACAATGAGCAGTTCTTC

clone_size: -
j_call: TRBJ2-1
d_call: TRBD1
v_call: TRBV24-1
cdr3_aa: CATREGQGAYNEQFF
cdr3_nt: TGTGCCACTCGGGAGGGACAGGGGGCCTACAATGAGCAGTTCTTC

clone_size: -
j_call: TRBJ1-4
d_call: TRBD1
v_call: TRBV18
cdr3_aa: CASSQGQWGEKLFF
cdr3_nt: TGTGCCAGCTCACAGGGACAGTGGGGTGAAAAACTGTTTTTT

clone_size: -
j_call: TRBJ2-5
d_call: TRBD1
v_call: TRBV7-9
cdr3_aa: CASSFGTVPTQYF
cdr3_nt: TGTGCCAGCAGCTTCGGGACAGTGCCGACCCAGTACTTC

clone_size: -
j_call: TRBJ1-5
d_call: TRBD1
v_call: TRBV10-3
cdr3_aa: CAAAGTGNQPQHF
cdr3_nt: TGTGCCGCCGCAGGGACAGGTAATCAGCCCCAGCATTTT

clone_size: -
j_call: TRBJ1-2
d_call: TRBD1
v_call: TRBV5-1
cdr3_aa: CASSEGQGGYTF
cdr3_nt: TGCGCCAGCAGCGAGGGACAGGGTGGCTACACCTTC

clone_size: -
j_call: TRBJ2-5
d_call: -
v_call: TRBV6-5
cdr3_aa: CATTSPRETQYF
cdr3_nt: TGTGCCACCACGAGTCCCCGAGAGACCCAGTACTTC

clone_size: -
j_call: TRBJ2-1
d_call: TRBD1
v_call: TRBV4-1
cdr3_aa: CASSQEESGTGSPKFF
cdr3_nt: TGCGCCAGCAGCCAAGAAGAATCCGGGACAGGGTCACCGAAGTTCTTC

clone_size: -
j_call: TRBJ1-4
d_call: TRBD1
v_call: TRBV19
cdr3_aa: CASTNDRVNEKLFF
cdr3_nt: TGTGCCAGTACAAATGACAGGGTGAATGAAAAACTGTTTTTT